The clone carrying this TCR beta chain was recorded at least ten times. Its antigen is unidentified. TCRdb reanalysed the 5' RACE reads using MiXCR and keeps one entry per CDR3 protein. The sample yields about 750,000 distinct CDR3 sequences, under 20% seen once. The data originate from a study of CD8 T cells in ankylosing spondylitis. The study, taken as a whole, reports: In ankylosing spondylitis blood, a motif of fewer than 10 highly homologous TCR beta variants appeared characteristic. Disease-linked clones bore a CD8+ phenotype, appearing relatively rarely in peripheral blood.

In germline, CDR1 is SGHVS, CDR2 FQNEAQ. Losses at the gene ends were 2 bases for V and 9 bases for J; bases not matched to a gene: 7. There are 16 residues in the CDR3. The V call is TRBV7-8, the J call TRBJ2-1; TRBD2 matches at 13 bases. The material sequenced was blood, either unsorted or a sorted T cell fraction (not recorded which). The sequence came from a male donor with ankylosing spondylitis. CDR3 sequence: CASSLKGLAGEGEQFF. The CDR3 bases are TGTGCCAGCAGCTTAAAAGGACTAGCGGGAGAGGGTGAGCAGTTCTTC.